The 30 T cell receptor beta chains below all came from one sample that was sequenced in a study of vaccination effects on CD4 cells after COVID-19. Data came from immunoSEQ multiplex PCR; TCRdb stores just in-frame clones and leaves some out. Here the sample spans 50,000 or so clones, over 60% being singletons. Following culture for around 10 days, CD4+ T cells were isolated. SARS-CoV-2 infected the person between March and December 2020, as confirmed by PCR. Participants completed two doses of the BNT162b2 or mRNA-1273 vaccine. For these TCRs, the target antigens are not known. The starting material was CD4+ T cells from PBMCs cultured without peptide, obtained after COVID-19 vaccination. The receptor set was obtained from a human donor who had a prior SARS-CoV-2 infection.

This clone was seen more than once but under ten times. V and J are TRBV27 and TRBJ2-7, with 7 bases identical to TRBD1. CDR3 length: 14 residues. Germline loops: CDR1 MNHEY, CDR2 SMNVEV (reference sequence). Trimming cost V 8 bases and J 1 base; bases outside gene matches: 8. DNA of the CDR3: TGTGCCAGCTCCGGGACAGTTTCATCCTACGAGCAGTACTTC. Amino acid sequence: CASSGTVSSYEQYF.

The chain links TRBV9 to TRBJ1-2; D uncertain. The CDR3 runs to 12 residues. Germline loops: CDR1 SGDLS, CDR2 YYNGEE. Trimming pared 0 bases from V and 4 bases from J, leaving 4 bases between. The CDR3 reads CASSVEGYGYTF. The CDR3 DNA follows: TGTGCCAGCAGCGTAGAGGGCTATGGCTACACCTTC.

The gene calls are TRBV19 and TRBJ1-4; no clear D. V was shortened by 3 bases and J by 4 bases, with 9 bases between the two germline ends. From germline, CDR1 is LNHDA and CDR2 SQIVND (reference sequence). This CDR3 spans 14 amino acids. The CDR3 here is CASSMGSGNEKLFF. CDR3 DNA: TGTGCCAGTAGTATGGGTTCTGGTAATGAAAAACTGTTTTTT. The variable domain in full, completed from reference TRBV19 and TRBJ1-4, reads DGGITQSPKYLFRKEGQNVTLSCEQNLNHDAMYWYRQDPGQGLRLIYYSQIVNDFQKGDIAEGYSVSREKKESFPLTVTSAQKNPTAFYLCASSMGSGNEKLFFGSGTQLSVL.

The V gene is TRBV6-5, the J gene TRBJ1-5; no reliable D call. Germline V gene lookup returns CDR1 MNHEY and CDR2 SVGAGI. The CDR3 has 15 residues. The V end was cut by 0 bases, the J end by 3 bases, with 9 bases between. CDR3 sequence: CASSYSAGNNQPQHF. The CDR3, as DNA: TGTGCCAGCAGTTACTCGGCAGGCAACAATCAGCCCCAGCATTTT.

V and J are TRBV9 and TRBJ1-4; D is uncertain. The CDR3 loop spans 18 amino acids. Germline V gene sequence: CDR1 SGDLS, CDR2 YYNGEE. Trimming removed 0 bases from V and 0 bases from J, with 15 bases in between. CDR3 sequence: CASSVGVDFLATNEKLFF. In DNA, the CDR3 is TGTGCCAGCAGCGTAGGGGTAGATTTTCTTGCAACTAATGAAAAACTGTTTTTT.

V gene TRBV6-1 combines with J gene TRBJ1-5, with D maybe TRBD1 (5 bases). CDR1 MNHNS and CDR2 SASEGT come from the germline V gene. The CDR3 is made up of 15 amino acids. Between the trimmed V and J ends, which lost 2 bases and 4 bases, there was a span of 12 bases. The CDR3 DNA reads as TGTGCCAGCAGTGAACGGGGGTTGTTTAATCAGCCCCAGCATTTT. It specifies CASSERGLFNQPQHF.

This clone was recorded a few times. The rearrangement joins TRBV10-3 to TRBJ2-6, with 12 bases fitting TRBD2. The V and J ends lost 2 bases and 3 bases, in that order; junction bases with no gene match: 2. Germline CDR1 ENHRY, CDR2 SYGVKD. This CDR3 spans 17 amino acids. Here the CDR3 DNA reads TGTGCCATCAGTGAGAGACTAGCGGGAGATGGGGCCAACGTCCTGACTTTC. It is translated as CAISERLAGDGANVLTF.

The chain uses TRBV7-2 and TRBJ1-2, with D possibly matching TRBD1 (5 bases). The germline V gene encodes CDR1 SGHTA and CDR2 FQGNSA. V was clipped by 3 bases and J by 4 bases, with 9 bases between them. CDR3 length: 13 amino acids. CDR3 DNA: TGTGCCAGCAGCTTTGGGGGTTTCTATGGCTACACCTTC. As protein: CASSFGGFYGYTF.

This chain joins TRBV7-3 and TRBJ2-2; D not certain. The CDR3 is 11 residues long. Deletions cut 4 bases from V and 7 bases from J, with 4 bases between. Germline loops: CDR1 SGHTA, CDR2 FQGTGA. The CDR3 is CASSSRGELFF. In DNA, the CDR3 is TGTGCCAGCAGCTCACGCGGGGAGCTGTTTTTT.

The CDR3 is CATSSGGAPQYF. CDR3 nucleotides: TGTGCCACCAGTAGCGGTGGAGCGCCGCAGTACTTC. The chain has TRBV24-1 and TRBJ2-7; possible D gene TRBD2, 5 bases. V gave up 6 bases and J gave up 9 bases, with 14 bases separating them. Per the germline V gene, CDR1 is KGHDR and CDR2 is SFDVKD. This CDR3 has 12 residues.

The CDR3 loop is CASSLDWQGAKTEAFF. In nucleotides, the CDR3 is TGTGCCAGCAGCTTAGATTGGCAGGGGGCGAAGACTGAAGCTTTCTTT. The chain carries TRBV11-3 and TRBJ1-1, with 8 positions matching TRBD1. Germline CDR1 reads SGHNT; CDR2 reads YENEEA. This CDR3 contains 16 residues. Trimming took 0 bases from V and 5 from J; bases not matched to a gene: 8.

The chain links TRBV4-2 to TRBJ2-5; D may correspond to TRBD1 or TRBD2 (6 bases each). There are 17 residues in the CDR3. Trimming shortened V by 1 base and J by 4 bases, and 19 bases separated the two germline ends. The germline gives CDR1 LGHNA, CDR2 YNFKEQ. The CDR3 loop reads CASSQVQGGGKPETQYF. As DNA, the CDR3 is TGTGCCAGCAGCCAAGTCCAAGGGGGAGGAAAGCCAGAGACCCAGTACTTC.

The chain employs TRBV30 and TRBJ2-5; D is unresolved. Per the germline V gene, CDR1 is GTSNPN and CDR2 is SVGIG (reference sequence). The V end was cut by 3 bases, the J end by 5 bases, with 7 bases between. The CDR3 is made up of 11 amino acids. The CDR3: CAWREYETQYF. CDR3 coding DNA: TGTGCCTGGAGAGAATACGAGACCCAGTACTTC.

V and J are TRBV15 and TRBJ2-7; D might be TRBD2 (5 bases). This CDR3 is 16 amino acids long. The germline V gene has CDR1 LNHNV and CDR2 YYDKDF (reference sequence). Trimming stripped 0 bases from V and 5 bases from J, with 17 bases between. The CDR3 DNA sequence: TGTGCCACCAGCAGAGACTCCCCAGCGGATAGAGACGAGCAGTACTTC. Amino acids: CATSRDSPADRDEQYF.

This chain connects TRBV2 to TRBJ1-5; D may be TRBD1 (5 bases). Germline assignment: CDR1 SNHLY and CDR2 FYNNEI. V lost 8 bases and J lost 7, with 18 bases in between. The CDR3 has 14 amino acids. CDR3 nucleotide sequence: TGTGCCAGCGGGGGAACTGCAGGGTGGCAGCCCCAGCATTTT. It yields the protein CASGGTAGWQPQHF.

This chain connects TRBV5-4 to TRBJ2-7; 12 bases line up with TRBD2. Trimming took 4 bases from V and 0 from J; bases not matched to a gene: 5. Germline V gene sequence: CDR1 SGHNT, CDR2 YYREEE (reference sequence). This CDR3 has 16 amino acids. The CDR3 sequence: CASSRTSGESSYEQYF. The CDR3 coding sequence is TGTGCCAGCAGCCGGACTAGCGGGGAGAGCTCCTACGAGCAGTACTTC.

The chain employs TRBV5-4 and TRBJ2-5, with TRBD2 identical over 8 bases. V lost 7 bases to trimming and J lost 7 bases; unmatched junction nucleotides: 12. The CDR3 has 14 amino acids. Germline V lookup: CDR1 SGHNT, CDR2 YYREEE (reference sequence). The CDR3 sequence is CASGVAGIPGTQYF. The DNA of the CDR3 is TGTGCCAGCGGTGTAGCGGGGATCCCCGGGACCCAGTACTTC.

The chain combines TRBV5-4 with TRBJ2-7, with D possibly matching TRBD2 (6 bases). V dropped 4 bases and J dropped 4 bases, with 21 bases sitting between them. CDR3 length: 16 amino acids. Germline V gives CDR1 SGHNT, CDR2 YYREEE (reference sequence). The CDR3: CASSAGAGRTLYEQYF. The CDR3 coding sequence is TGTGCCAGCAGCGCCGGGGCGGGACGGACACTTTACGAGCAGTACTTC.

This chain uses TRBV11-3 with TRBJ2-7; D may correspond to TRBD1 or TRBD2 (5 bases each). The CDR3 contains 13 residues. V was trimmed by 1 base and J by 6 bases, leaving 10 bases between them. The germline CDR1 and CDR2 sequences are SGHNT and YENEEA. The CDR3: CASSLVFGTEQYF. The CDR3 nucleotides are TGTGCCAGCAGCTTAGTGTTCGGGACCGAGCAGTACTTC.

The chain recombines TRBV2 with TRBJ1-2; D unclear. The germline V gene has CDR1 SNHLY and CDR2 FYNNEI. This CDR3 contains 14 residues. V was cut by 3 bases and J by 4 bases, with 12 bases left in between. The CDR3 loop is CASSDVGYFYGYTF. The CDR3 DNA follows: TGTGCCAGCAGTGACGTAGGATACTTCTATGGCTACACCTTC.

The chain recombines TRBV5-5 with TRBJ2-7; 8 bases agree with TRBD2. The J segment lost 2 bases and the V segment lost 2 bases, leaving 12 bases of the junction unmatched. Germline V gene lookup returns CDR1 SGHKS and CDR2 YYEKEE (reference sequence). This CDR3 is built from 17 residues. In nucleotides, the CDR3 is TGTGCCAGCAGCTTATTTCCCCTAGCGGGCCTGCCCTACGAGCAGTACTTC. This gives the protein CASSLFPLAGLPYEQYF.

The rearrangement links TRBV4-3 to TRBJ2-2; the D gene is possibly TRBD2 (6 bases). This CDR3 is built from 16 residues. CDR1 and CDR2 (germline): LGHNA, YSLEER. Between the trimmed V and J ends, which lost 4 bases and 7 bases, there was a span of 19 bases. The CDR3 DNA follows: TGCGCCAGCAGCCGAACCGCGGACGGAGGGGTCGGGGAGCTGTTTTTT. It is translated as CASSRTADGGVGELFF.

CDR3 amino acids: CASGVGRQDNEQFF. The CDR3 DNA reads as TGTGCCAGCGGAGTGGGCAGGCAAGACAATGAGCAGTTCTTC. The chain employs TRBV11-2 and TRBJ2-1; D not certain. CDR3 length: 14 residues. Germline CDR1 and CDR2: SGHAT and FQNNGV. V lost 8 bases, J lost 5 bases, and 16 bases lay in between.

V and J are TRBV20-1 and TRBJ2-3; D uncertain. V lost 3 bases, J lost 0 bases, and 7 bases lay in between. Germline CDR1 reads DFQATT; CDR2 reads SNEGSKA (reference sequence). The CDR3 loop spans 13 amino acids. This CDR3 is CSASYRSTDTQYF. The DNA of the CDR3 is TGCAGTGCTAGTTATCGAAGCACAGATACGCAGTATTTT.

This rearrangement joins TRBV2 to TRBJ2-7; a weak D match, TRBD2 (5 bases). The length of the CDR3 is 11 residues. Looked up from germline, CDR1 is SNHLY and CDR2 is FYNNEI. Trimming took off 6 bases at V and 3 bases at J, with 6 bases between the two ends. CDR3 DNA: TGTGCCAGCAGCGGGGTCTACGAGCAGTACTTC. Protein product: CASSGVYEQYF. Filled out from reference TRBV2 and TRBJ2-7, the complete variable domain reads EPEVTQTPSHQVTQMGQEVILRCVPISNHLYFYWYRQILGQKVEFLVSFYNNEISEKSEIFDDQFSVERPDGSNFTLKIRSTKLEDSAMYFCASSGVYEQYFGPGTRLTVT.

CDR3 protein: CASSASGRAYNEQFF. The CDR3, as DNA: TGTGCCAGCAGCGCGAGCGGGAGGGCCTACAATGAGCAGTTCTTC. This chain uses TRBV21-1 with TRBJ2-1; TRBD2, the table's D call, lacks a check against the DNA. TRBV21-1 is termed a pseudogene. This CDR3 is built from 15 residues.

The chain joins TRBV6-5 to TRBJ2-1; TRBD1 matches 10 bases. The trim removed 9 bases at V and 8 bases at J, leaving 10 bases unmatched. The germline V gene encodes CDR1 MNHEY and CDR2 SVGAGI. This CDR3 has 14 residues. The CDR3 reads CASERDRGSDEQFF. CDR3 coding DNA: TGTGCCAGTGAGCGGGACAGGGGAAGCGATGAGCAGTTCTTC.

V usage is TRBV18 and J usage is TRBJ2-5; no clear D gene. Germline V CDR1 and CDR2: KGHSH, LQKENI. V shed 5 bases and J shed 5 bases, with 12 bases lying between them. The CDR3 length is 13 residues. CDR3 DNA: TGTGCCAGCTCATCAAGGCAGGAGGAGACCCAGTACTTC. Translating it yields CASSSRQEETQYF.

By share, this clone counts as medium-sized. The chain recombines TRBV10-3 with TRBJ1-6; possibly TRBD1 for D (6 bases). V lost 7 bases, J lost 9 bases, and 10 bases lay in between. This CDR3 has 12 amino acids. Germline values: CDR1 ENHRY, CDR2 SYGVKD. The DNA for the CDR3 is TGTGCCATCAACAGGGTGGGTTCACCCCTCCACTTT. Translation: CAINRVGSPLHF.

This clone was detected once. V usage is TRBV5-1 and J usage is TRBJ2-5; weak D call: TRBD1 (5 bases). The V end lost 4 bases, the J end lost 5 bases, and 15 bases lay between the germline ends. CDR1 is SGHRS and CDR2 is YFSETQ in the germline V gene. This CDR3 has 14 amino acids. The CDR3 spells CASSNYRRLETQYF. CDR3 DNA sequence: TGCGCCAGCAGCAACTACAGGCGACTGGAGACCCAGTACTTC.